This T cell receptor beta chain is drawn from a study of blood T cell repertoires in COVID-19. Study-level information: Samples taken during acute and convalescent COVID-19 were collected in the United States, Italy and Spain. T cells, B-cell-depleted T cells, or PBMCs provided the cDNA or gDNA that served as material.

As handled by the study authors: Estimated nucleated cell counts came from reference gene primer amplification. This table comes from immunoSEQ multiplex PCR, and its TCRdb copy is limited to in-frame clones, with some not included. For V, J and clone size, that table is used; D and trimming come from the DNA. This table has approximately 380,000 clones, 85% appearing once. Per the germline V gene, CDR1 is SNHLY and CDR2 is FYNNEI. Trimming cost V 6 bases and J 5 bases, with 14 bases left between them. This CDR3 has 14 residues. The rearrangement links TRBV2 to TRBJ1-5, with D perhaps matching TRBD1 (5 bases). This sequence was found in a young woman with acute or convalescent COVID-19. Sequenced sample: peripheral blood. The CDR3 region has the DNA TGTGCCAGCAGCGGGGGTACTCGCGATCAGCCCCAGCATTTT. It codes for CASSGGTRDQPQHF.